The T cell receptor beta chain described here comes from a study of blood T cells in healthy people across ages. About this clonotype: A far bigger clonotype differs at one base, so this is likely a read error.

CDR1 MDHEN and CDR2 SYDVKM come from the germline V gene. The V end was cut by 3 bases, the J end by 4 bases, with 4 bases between. CDR3 size: 12 residues. The use of a sample-barcoded 5' primer and a J-beta primer mix characterized a second PCR of about 7 to 12 cycles. One entry per CDR3 protein, called by TCRdb with MiXCR from the 5' RACE reads. The sample has 1.4 million to 1.5 million distinct CDR3 sequences; 42% are singletons. The sequenced sample consisted of blood. This clonotype originated in a woman younger than 35 in good health. J is TRBJ1-5 and V is TRBV28; D is unresolved. CDR3 loop: CASSFANQPQHF. Here the CDR3 DNA reads TGTGCCAGCAGTTTCGCGAATCAGCCCCAGCATTTT.